This TCR beta chain was documented in a study of T-cell reconstitution after alpha-beta-depleted transplantation in children. V was shortened by 8 bases and J by 3 bases, with 12 bases between the two germline ends. This CDR3 has 13 amino acids. This clonotype has at least ten counts. Unique molecular identifiers were used in preparing the TCRbeta library. TCRdb re-analysed the PCR reads in MiXCR, keeping a single row per CDR3 protein. The data contain 490,000 or so distinct CDR3 sequences, under 15% of them singletons. Sample: PBMCs from the stem cell graft donor, taken from the stem cell graft. The sequence came from a human donor who donated a stem cell graft to a child with combined immunodeficiency. The V call is TRBV12-3 or TRBV12-4, the J call TRBJ2-3; no definite D call. The DNA for the CDR3 is TGTGCCAGCCAGCACACCGGAACAGATACGCAGTATTTT. This sequence encodes CASQHTGTDTQYF.